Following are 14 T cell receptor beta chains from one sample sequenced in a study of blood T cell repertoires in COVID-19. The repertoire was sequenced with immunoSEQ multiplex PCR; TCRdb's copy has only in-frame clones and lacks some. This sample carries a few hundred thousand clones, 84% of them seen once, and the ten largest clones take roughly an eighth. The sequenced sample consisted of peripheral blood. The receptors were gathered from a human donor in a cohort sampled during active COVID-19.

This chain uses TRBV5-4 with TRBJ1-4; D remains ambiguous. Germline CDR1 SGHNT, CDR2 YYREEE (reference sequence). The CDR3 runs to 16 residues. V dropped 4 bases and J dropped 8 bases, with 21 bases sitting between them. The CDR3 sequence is CASSPEDGQSREKLFF. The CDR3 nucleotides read TGTGCCAGCAGCCCGGAGGACGGCCAATCCCGGGAAAAACTGTTTTTT.

This CDR3 is CATSGSGINQETQYF. The CDR3 DNA reads TGTGCCACCAGTGGGTCAGGGATAAACCAAGAGACCCAGTACTTC. The chain combines TRBV24-1 with TRBJ2-5; D possibly corresponds to TRBD1 (5 bases). With 5 bases removed from V and 0 bases from J, the gap between germline ends came to 12 bases. Germline V CDR1 and CDR2: KGHDR, SFDVKD. The CDR3 sequence is 15 residues long.

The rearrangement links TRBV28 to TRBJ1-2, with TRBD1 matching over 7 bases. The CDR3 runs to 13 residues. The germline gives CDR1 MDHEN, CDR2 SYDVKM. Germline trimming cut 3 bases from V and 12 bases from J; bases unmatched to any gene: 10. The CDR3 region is CASSFGPDRVDTF. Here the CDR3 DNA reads TGTGCCAGCAGTTTTGGGCCCGACAGGGTTGACACCTTC.

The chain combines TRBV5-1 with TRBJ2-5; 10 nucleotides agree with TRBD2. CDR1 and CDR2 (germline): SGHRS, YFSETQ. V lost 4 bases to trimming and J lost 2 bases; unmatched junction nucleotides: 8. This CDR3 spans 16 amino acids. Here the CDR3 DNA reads TGCGCCAGCAGCAGCTCGGGACTAGCGAGACAAGAGACCCAGTACTTC. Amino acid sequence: CASSSSGLARQETQYF.

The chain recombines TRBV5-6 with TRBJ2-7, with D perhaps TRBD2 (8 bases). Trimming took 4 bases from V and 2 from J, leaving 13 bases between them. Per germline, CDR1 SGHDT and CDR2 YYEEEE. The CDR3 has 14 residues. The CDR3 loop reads CASSAGGQTYEQYF. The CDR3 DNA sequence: TGTGCCAGCAGCGCGGGGGGACAGACCTACGAGCAGTACTTC.

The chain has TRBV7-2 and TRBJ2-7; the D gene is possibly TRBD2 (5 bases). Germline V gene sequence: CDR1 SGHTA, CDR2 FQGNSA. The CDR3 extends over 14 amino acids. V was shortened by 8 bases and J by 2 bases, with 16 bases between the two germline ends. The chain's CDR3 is CASGLATRAYEQYF. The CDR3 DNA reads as TGTGCCAGCGGGCTAGCTACTAGAGCCTACGAGCAGTACTTC.

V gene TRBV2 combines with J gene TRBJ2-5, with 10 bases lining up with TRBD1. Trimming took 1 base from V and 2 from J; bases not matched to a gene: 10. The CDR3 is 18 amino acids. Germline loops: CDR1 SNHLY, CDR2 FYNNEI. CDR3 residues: CASSEGTGDRGGQETQYF. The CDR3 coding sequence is TGTGCCAGCAGTGAAGGAACTGGGGACAGGGGTGGTCAAGAGACCCAGTACTTC.

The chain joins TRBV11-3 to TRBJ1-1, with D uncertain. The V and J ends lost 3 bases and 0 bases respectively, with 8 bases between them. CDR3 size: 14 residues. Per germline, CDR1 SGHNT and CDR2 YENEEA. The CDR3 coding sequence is TGTGCCAGCAGCTTGCGGGGAATGAACACTGAAGCTTTCTTT. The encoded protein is CASSLRGMNTEAFF.

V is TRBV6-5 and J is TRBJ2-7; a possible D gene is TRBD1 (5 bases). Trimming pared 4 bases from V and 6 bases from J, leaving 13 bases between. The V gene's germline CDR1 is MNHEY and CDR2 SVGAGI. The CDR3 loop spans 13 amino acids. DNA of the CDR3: TGTGCCAGCAGTTTGGGGCAAGGCGGCGAGCAGTACTTC. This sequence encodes CASSLGQGGEQYF.

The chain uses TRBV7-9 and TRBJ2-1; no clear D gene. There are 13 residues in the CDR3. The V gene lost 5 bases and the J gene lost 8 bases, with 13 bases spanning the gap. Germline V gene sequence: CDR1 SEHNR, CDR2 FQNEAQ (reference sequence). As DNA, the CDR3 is TGTGCCAGCAGCCCGATTCGGTTTTATGAGCAGTTCTTC. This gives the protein CASSPIRFYEQFF.

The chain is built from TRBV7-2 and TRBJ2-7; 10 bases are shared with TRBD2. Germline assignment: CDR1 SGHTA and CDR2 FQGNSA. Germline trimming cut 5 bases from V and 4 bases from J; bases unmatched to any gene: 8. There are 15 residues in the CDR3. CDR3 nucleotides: TGTGCCAGCAGCCTATTAGCGGGAGGTGGATACGAGCAGTACTTC. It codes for CASSLLAGGGYEQYF.

The CDR3 loop is CASSRIIAGADTQYF. The CDR3 nucleotides read TGTGCCAGCTCACGGATTATAGCGGGAGCAGATACGCAGTATTTT. V gene TRBV18 combines with J gene TRBJ2-3; 9 nucleotides agree with TRBD2. From germline, CDR1 is KGHSH and CDR2 LQKENI. CDR3 length: 15 amino acids. Trimming cost V 4 bases and J 4 bases; bases outside gene matches: 6.

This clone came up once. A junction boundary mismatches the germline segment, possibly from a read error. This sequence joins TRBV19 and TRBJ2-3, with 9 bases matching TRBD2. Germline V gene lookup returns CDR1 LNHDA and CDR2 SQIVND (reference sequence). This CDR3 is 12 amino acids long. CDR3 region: CASSPGTSSQNF. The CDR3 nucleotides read TGTGCCAGTAGTCCCGGGACTAGCTCGCAAAATTTT.

Here the CDR3 DNA reads TGTGCCTGGGCCCTGGGACTAGCGGGATACGAGCAGTACTTC. Its protein is CAWALGLAGYEQYF. The chain recombines TRBV30 with TRBJ2-7, with 13 bases that match TRBD2. CDR1 and CDR2 from the germline V gene are GTSNPN and SVGIG (reference sequence). The CDR3 is 14 residues long. With V trimmed by 5 bases and J by 4 bases, 5 bases remained unmatched.